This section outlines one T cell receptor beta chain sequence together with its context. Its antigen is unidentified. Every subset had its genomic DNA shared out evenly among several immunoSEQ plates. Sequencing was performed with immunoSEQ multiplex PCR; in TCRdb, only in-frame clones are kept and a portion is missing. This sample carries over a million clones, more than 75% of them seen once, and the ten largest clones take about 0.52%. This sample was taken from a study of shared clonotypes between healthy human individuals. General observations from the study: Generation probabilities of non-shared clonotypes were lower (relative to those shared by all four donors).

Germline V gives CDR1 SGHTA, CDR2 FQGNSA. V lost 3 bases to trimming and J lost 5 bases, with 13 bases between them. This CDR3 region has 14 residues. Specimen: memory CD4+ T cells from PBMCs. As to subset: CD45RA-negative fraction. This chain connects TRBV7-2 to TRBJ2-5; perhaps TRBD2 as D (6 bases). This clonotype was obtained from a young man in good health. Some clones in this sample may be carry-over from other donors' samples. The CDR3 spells CASSFGVGGETQYF. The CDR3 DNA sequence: TGTGCCAGCAGCTTCGGCGTTGGAGGGGAGACCCAGTACTTC.